Each of the 30 T cell receptor beta chains below was sequenced from the same sample in a study of control samples from healthy donors and cancer patients. Sequenced by immunoSEQ multiplex PCR; TCRdb stores in-frame clones only, minus some. Of approximately 130,000 clones in the sample, approximately 88% were seen once. The sequencing sample was made of blood. These receptor sequences come from a man in his fifties in good health.

The rearrangement joins TRBV4-1 to TRBJ1-2, with D perhaps matching TRBD1 (5 bases). The CDR3 extends over 16 amino acids. The V gene lost 0 bases and the J gene lost 2 bases, with 13 bases spanning the gap. Germline V lookup: CDR1 MGHRA, CDR2 YSYEKL. CDR3 region: CASSQDRGEGNYGYTF. CDR3 nucleotide sequence: TGCGCCAGCAGCCAAGACAGAGGCGAGGGGAACTATGGCTACACCTTC.

The chain links TRBV27 to TRBJ2-1; D may be TRBD1 (6 bases). Germline CDR1 reads MNHEY; CDR2 reads SMNVEV (reference sequence). Trimming cost V 1 base and J 4 bases, with 26 bases left between them. The CDR3 has 20 residues. CDR3 bases: TGTGCCAGCAGTTTATTTCCCCCCGGTCTCCCAGGGGCCAGTTACAATGAGCAGTTCTTC. Protein: CASSLFPPGLPGASYNEQFF.

The rearrangement joins TRBV11-2 to TRBJ1-1; D gene ambiguous. This CDR3 spans 12 amino acids. From germline, CDR1 is SGHAT and CDR2 FQNNGV. V lost 3 bases and J 4 bases, leaving 6 bases between the germline ends. The CDR3 DNA sequence: TGTGCCAGCAGCTTGAGTATCACTGAAGCTTTCTTT. Amino acids: CASSLSITEAFF.

The chain recombines TRBV9 with TRBJ2-5; the match to TRBD2 covers 13 bases. Trimming at V came to 0 bases and at J to 2 bases, leaving 4 bases not matched to a gene. This CDR3 has 17 residues. Per the germline V gene, CDR1 is SGDLS and CDR2 is YYNGEE. Here the CDR3 DNA reads TGTGCCAGCAGCGTAGCTGGGGGACTAGCGGGGCAAGAGACCCAGTACTTC. Translation: CASSVAGGLAGQETQYF.

As DNA, the CDR3 is TGTGCCAGCAGTCTGGACAGGAGGGCGAACACTGAAGCTTTCTTT. Its translation: CASSLDRRANTEAFF. V and J are TRBV6-5 and TRBJ1-1, with TRBD1 matching over 7 bases. The ends lost 5 bases at V and 1 base at J; junction bases unmatched: 7. The CDR3 covers 15 residues. Germline V gene data show CDR1 as MNHEY and CDR2 as SVGAGI.

The rearrangement links TRBV15 to TRBJ2-1; TRBD1 or TRBD2 may be the D gene (5 bases each). The CDR3 contains 17 residues. CDR1 LNHNV and CDR2 YYDKDF come from the germline V gene (reference sequence). V lost 1 base, J lost 0 bases, and 13 bases lay in between. The CDR3 nucleotides read TGTGCCACCAGCAGAGGTCCGGGACGGAGCTCCTACAATGAGCAGTTCTTC. Translating gives CATSRGPGRSSYNEQFF.

The J gene is TRBJ2-5, the V gene TRBV7-2; perhaps TRBD2 as D (6 bases). The CDR3 sequence is 15 residues long. V was clipped by 3 bases and J by 1 base, with 12 bases between them. CDR1 SGHTA and CDR2 FQGNSA come from the germline V gene. CDR3 amino acids: CASSFLGGVQETQYF. CDR3 DNA: TGTGCCAGCAGCTTTCTCGGAGGGGTCCAAGAGACCCAGTACTTC.

The CDR3 is CASSLFNTEAFF. CDR3 bases: TGTGCCAGCAGCCTTTTTAACACTGAAGCTTTCTTT. The chain combines TRBV5-8 with TRBJ1-1, with D uncertain. Germline V gene data show CDR1 as SGHTS and CDR2 as YDEGEE. CDR3 length: 12 residues. V shed 4 bases and J shed 2 bases, with 6 bases lying between them.

The CDR3 region has the DNA TGTGCCATCAAGGAGAGCAATCAGCCCCAGCATTTT. Protein product: CAIKESNQPQHF. The chain employs TRBV10-3 and TRBJ1-5; D is unclear. V was trimmed by 7 bases and J by 1 base, leaving 5 bases between them. The CDR3 is 12 residues long. Germline CDR1 and CDR2: ENHRY and SYGVKD.

This chain connects TRBV7-9 to TRBJ2-7; 8 bases are shared with TRBD1. Looked up from germline, CDR1 is SEHNR and CDR2 is FQNEAQ (reference sequence). The CDR3 length is 13 residues. The V and J ends lost 5 bases and 2 bases, in that order; junction bases with no gene match: 2. CDR3: CASSGGQAYEQYF. The DNA for the CDR3 is TGTGCCAGCAGCGGGGGACAGGCCTACGAGCAGTACTTC.

This sequence joins TRBV7-8 and TRBJ2-4, with unresolved D. Germline V CDR1 and CDR2: SGHVS, FQNEAQ. There are 15 residues in the CDR3. V was cut by 5 bases and J by 0 bases, with 11 bases left in between. Here the CDR3 DNA reads TGTGCCAGCAGCCCAGCACCGGTAGCCAAAAACATTCAGTACTTC. Translated, it gives CASSPAPVAKNIQYF.

The chain combines TRBV6-5 with TRBJ1-1; 7 bases map to TRBD1. The V segment lost 2 bases and the J segment 3 bases; nucleotides outside the gene matches: 3. This CDR3 is built from 14 residues. Germline CDR1 MNHEY, CDR2 SVGAGI. CDR3 residues: CASSYDRVDTEAFF. The CDR3 DNA sequence: TGTGCCAGCAGTTACGACAGGGTGGACACTGAAGCTTTCTTT.

V gene TRBV5-1 combines with J gene TRBJ1-2; 12 bases align to TRBD1. The CDR3 spans 15 residues. Unmatched junction bases numbered 3, after V lost 4 bases and J lost 2 bases. Germline V gene data show CDR1 as SGHRS and CDR2 as YFSETQ. Here the CDR3 reads CASSGDRGQNYGYTF. The CDR3 nucleotides read TGCGCCAGCAGCGGGGACAGGGGGCAGAACTATGGCTACACCTTC.

The chain uses TRBV5-1 and TRBJ2-7, with D perhaps matching TRBD1 (6 bases). This CDR3 spans 17 amino acids. CDR1 and CDR2 (germline): SGHRS, YFSETQ. V was pared by 3 bases and J by 1 base, with 20 bases between. The DNA of the CDR3 is TGCGCCAGCAGCTATAGATATGGGGAAGGGGGATCCTACGAGCAGTACTTC. Protein: CASSYRYGEGGSYEQYF.

V usage is TRBV5-1 and J usage is TRBJ2-5; D may be TRBD1 (6 bases). This CDR3 comprises 14 residues. CDR1 is SGHRS and CDR2 is YFSETQ in the germline V gene. The V end was cut by 5 bases, the J end by 2 bases, with 13 bases between. The CDR3 DNA is TGCGCCAGCAGGTCGATCCAGGGGCAAGAGACCCAGTACTTC. It specifies CASRSIQGQETQYF.

The chain uses TRBV2 and TRBJ2-3; D is ambiguous. The CDR3 extends over 15 amino acids. The germline V gene encodes CDR1 SNHLY and CDR2 FYNNEI. V was cut by 6 bases and J by 3 bases, with 16 bases left in between. CDR3 sequence reads: CASSHGLYETDTQYF. The CDR3 DNA reads as TGTGCCAGCAGCCACGGTCTATACGAGACAGATACGCAGTATTTT.

The chain combines TRBV5-1 with TRBJ2-5; D not resolved. V lost 0 bases to trimming and J lost 1 base, with 4 bases between them. Germline assignment: CDR1 SGHRS and CDR2 YFSETQ. The CDR3 spans 13 residues. Here the CDR3 DNA reads TGCGCCAGCAGCTTGGAACTCCAAGAGACCCAGTACTTC. Protein product: CASSLELQETQYF.

This chain uses TRBV19 with TRBJ1-2, with a weak D call TRBD1 (6 bases). The CDR3 contains 15 residues. V lost 7 bases to trimming and J lost 2 bases, with 17 bases between them. Germline V gene data show CDR1 as LNHDA and CDR2 as SQIVND (reference sequence). In DNA, the CDR3 is TGTGCCAGTAAAAGGGTTGCAGGGGAGAACTATGGCTACACCTTC. Translated, it gives CASKRVAGENYGYTF.

The chain uses TRBV27 and TRBJ2-3; D remains ambiguous. The ends were cut back, 6 bases at V and 5 bases at J, with 6 bases in the middle. The CDR3 is 11 amino acids. CDR1 is MNHEY, CDR2 SMNVEV, per germline (reference sequence). The CDR3 spells CASRFQDTQYF. The CDR3 DNA reads TGTGCCAGCAGGTTTCAAGATACGCAGTATTTT.

J is TRBJ2-2 and V is TRBV5-6; 12 nucleotides agree with TRBD1. After removal of 4 bases from V and 7 bases from J, the junction contained 11 bases not matched to a gene. The germline V gene has CDR1 SGHDT and CDR2 YYEEEE. The CDR3 runs 17 residues. CDR3 protein: CASSTSGTGGWGGELFF. CDR3 bases: TGTGCCAGCAGCACCTCCGGGACAGGGGGCTGGGGCGGGGAGCTGTTTTTT.

This chain links TRBV15 with TRBJ1-5; D not certain. Looked up from germline, CDR1 is LNHNV and CDR2 is YYDKDF (reference sequence). V was trimmed by 3 bases and J by 5 bases, leaving 11 bases between them. The CDR3 loop spans 14 amino acids. The CDR3 spells CATSRPSGDQPQHF. For the CDR3, the DNA is TGTGCCACCAGCAGGCCCAGTGGGGATCAGCCCCAGCATTTT.

Concerning this clone itself: One end of the junction varies from germline; a read error may be responsible. The chain recombines TRBV10-3 with TRBJ1-1; D not resolved. Germline V gene data show CDR1 as ENHRY and CDR2 as SYGVKD. The length of the CDR3 is 13 residues. CDR3 in amino acids: CAFSRGMNTEAFF. The CDR3 DNA reads TGTGCCTTCAGCCGGGGAATGAACACTGAAGCTTTCTTT.

V gene TRBV6-6 combines with J gene TRBJ1-5, with 8 bases aligning to TRBD1. J was trimmed by 5 bases and V by 2 bases; bases with no gene match: 8. CDR3 length equals 16 residues. Germline CDR1 and CDR2: MNHNY and SVGAGI (reference sequence). CDR3 sequence reads: CASSYVRRGLYQPQHF. The CDR3 coding sequence is TGTGCCAGCAGTTACGTCCGCAGGGGGCTGTATCAGCCCCAGCATTTT.

The V gene is TRBV9, the J gene TRBJ2-4; D is unresolved. Germline assignment: CDR1 SGDLS and CDR2 YYNGEE. V dropped 0 bases and J dropped 0 bases, with 10 bases sitting between them. The CDR3 is 16 amino acids. The CDR3 DNA reads as TGTGCCAGCAGCGTAGGAGAATTTCTAGCCAAAAACATTCAGTACTTC. Translation: CASSVGEFLAKNIQYF. The variable domain in full, with the rest retrieved from reference TRBV9 and TRBJ2-4, is DSGVTQTPKHLITATGQRVTLRCSPRSGDLSVYWYQQSLDQGLQFLIQYYNGEERAKGNILERFSAQQFPDLHSELNLSSLELGDSALYFCASSVGEFLAKNIQYFGAGTRLSVL.

The J gene is TRBJ2-1, the V gene TRBV10-3; D not resolved. This CDR3 has 15 residues. Trimming stripped 0 bases from V and 10 bases from J, with 16 bases between. Germline lookup yields CDR1 ENHRY and CDR2 SYGVKD. CDR3 sequence reads: CAISESTLGFWEQFF. The CDR3 DNA follows: TGTGCCATCAGTGAGTCGACTCTAGGGTTTTGGGAGCAGTTCTTC.

J is TRBJ1-2 and V is TRBV5-6; D gene uncertain. The CDR3 sequence is 14 residues long. Germline V gene sequence: CDR1 SGHDT, CDR2 YYEEEE. Trimming left V 1 base short and J 8 bases short, with 15 bases between. The CDR3 DNA follows: TGTGCCAGCAGCTTGTCGGGGTATTGGGAAGGCTACACCTTC. Protein product: CASSLSGYWEGYTF.

The rearrangement links TRBV9 to TRBJ2-5; TRBD1 aligns across 10 bases. The CDR3 is 16 residues long. CDR1 is SGDLS, CDR2 YYNGEE, per germline. With 0 bases clipped from V and 1 base from J, the junction kept 3 bases outside the gene matches. CDR3 region: CASSVEGTGVQETQYF. The CDR3, as DNA: TGTGCCAGCAGCGTAGAAGGGACAGGGGTCCAAGAGACCCAGTACTTC.

This clone has only a few counts. The chain recombines TRBV5-1 with TRBJ2-3; D is uncertain. V shed 1 base and J shed 0 bases, with 9 bases lying between them. CDR1 is SGHRS and CDR2 is YFSETQ in the germline V gene. The CDR3 loop spans 15 amino acids. The chain's CDR3 is CASSLRGSSTDTQYF. As DNA, the CDR3 is TGCGCCAGCAGCTTGCGCGGCTCTAGCACAGATACGCAGTATTTT.

Only one count was recorded for this clone. The J gene is TRBJ1-4, the V gene TRBV6-1; no clear D. The CDR3 spans 11 residues. V was cut by 5 bases and J by 8 bases, with 6 bases left in between. In germline, CDR1 is MNHNS, CDR2 SASEGT. Here the CDR3 DNA reads TGTGCCAGCAGTTTTCGGGAAAAACTGTTTTTT. Its protein is CASSFREKLFF.

The gene calls are TRBV3-1 (or the pseudogene TRBV3-2) and TRBJ1-2; unclear D gene. Germline V CDR1 and CDR2: LGHDT, YNNKEL (reference sequence). The CDR3 covers 14 residues. V was pared by 1 base and J by 4 bases, with 10 bases between. The CDR3, as DNA: TGTGCCAGCAGCCAAGGACAACTTACCTATGGCTACACCTTC. It yields the protein CASSQGQLTYGYTF.